This T cell receptor beta chain comes out of a study of blood T cell repertoires in COVID-19. Overall study context: Material from acute and convalescent COVID-19 was sourced from the United States, Italy and Spain.

Per the original data handling: Estimation of nucleated cell counts was performed using reference gene primer amplification. Method: immunoSEQ multiplex PCR; TCRdb's copy keeps in-frame clones and lacks some. V, J and clone size are those of that table, while D and trimming were read from the DNA. The sample yields almost 250,000 clones, 85% to 90% seen once. Everyone who took part was about 18 to 90 years old, and they came from over 20 US areas. Participant-given clinical history determined each cohort assignment. The TCR was taken from a woman aged 25 to 39 who had recovered from COVID-19. The sample comprised PBMCs or T cells enriched from blood (not recorded which).

The CDR3 sequence is CASSPAQTVQDTQYF. The CDR3 DNA follows: TGCGCCAGCAGTCCGGCCCAAACAGTACAAGATACGCAGTATTTT. This sequence joins TRBV10-2 and TRBJ2-3, with D hard to call. The CDR3 contains 15 residues. V lost 5 bases and J 5 bases, leaving 17 bases between the germline ends. CDR1 and CDR2 (germline): WSHSY, SAAADI.